This T cell receptor beta chain was captured in a study of T cells in Graves' hyperthyroidism and ophthalmopathy (dated by TCRdb to about 2019). For context, the study as a whole: A discovery cohort of about a hundred patients, about 40 with Graves' ophthalmopathy and under 60 with stable Graves' hyperthyroidism, was used to find distinguishing TCR V-J signatures. An independent validation cohort of around 20 hyperthyroidism patients and roughly 16 patients who later progressed to ophthalmopathy tested prospective prediction of ophthalmopathy. The approximately 100 discovery patients were randomly split 7:3 into training and test sets. In addition, the study compared T-cell repertoires in thyroid tissue and in blood from five to seven Graves' hyperthyroidism patients. After sampling, hyperthyroidism patients received methimazole starting at 30 mg daily, and ophthalmopathy patients received high-dose intravenous methylprednisolone. The paper describes TCR Vbeta CDR3 sequencing of around 140 peripheral blood samples, made up of 43 ophthalmopathy patients, 70 to 80 hyperthyroidism patients and some 17 progressor patients. General findings and caveats noted by the study authors: A 13 V-J signature model separated ophthalmopathy from stable hyperthyroidism, with about 88% sensitivity and roughly 81% specificity in cross-validation and 80%/75% in testing. No statistical method was used to set the sample size in advance, and investigators knew the group allocation. Most expanded thyroid clonotypes (frequency above 0.001) were also detected in blood, suggesting blood repertoires may reflect thyroid immune responses. In validation, the model predicted progression to ophthalmopathy with roughly 70% sensitivity and 72.22% specificity, a median of about 6 months before onset.

Any patient with an uncontrolled infection, another autoimmune disease, pregnancy or lactation was excluded. Diagnoses were established on the basis of clinical symptoms, serum thyroxine and TRAb, thyroid ultrasound, and orbital computed tomography. Total RNA was extracted with Trizol reagent, and quality was checked on an Agilent 2100 Bioanalyzer. CDR1 SNHLY and CDR2 FYNNEI were looked up in the germline V gene. The CDR3 measures 15 amino acids from cysteine to phenylalanine. Of the read, only the CDR3 DNA is kept; its 45 bases are in frame from base 1. Cut back by 0 bases and 12 bases, the V and J ends lie 15 bases apart. TCR beta CDR3 regions were amplified from RNA transcripts. The first round of RT-PCR for the TCR CDR3 was performed with the HTBI primer set and the Qiagen OneStep RT-PCR kit. The libraries were constructed in a second round of multiplex PCR and then size-selected and purified. Paired-end sequencing of the libraries was performed with 100 bp reads on an Illumina HiSeq2000. On the study's bioinformatics: SOAPnuke was used to process the raw data, with reads discarded if the reads contained adapters or uncalled bases, had a mean Phred below 15, or lacked an exact constant-primer or identifier match. COPE v1.2.5 was used to merge high-quality paired reads, and clonotypes were defined as unique nucleotide sequences. MiTCR v1.1 was used to align clonotypes to the IMGT TRBV, TRBD and TRBJ reference segments. Only V-J combinations with frequency above 0.0001, covering about 99% of repertoires, were analysed. A TCS score was defined as the ratio of F50 (clonal expansion) to E x V (chaos), with BLOSUM62-based TCRdist applied between CDR3 peptides within each V-J. Welch's t-statistics and random forest reduced roughly 530 V-J features to around 14, which were used in a naive Bayes classifier (R e1071). The similarity between thyroid and blood repertoires was quantified using the Morisita-Horn index. Using fastp trimming at Q25 and MiXCR clonotype assembly, TCRdb reanalyzed the public sequencing data and kept in-frame beta chains. Under each unique CDR3 protein, matching rows form one entry showing the most common genes and DNA. The V and J calls come from TCRdb's annotation, not from the publication. A total of approximately 700,000 distinct CDR3 sequences appear in this sample, over 40% of them only once. The ten largest clones capture under 8.5% of the sample.

In this sample, this clonotype turned up many times. This receptor's antigen is unknown. No much larger clone exists at a distance of one base, and base qualities are not known. The source is an adult man with Graves' disease, either hyperthyroidism or ophthalmopathy (not recorded which). The chain is assembled from TRBV2 and TRBJ2-6, with a tentative D call of TRBD1 or TRBD2, each matching 6 bases. Sequenced input: peripheral blood or thyroid tissue (not recorded which). For the CDR3, the sequence is CASSEAGGHSTVLTF. Here is the DNA: TGTGCCAGCAGTGAAGCGGGGGGCCACTCCACCGTCCTGACTTTC.